The clone carrying this T cell receptor (beta chain) was detected many times. What it binds is not known. Within a library made for alpha chains, this beta chain is off target, and its count is uninformative. Documented time point: sample taken at primary tumor resection. Donors were 72 untreated early-stage non-small cell lung cancer patients. TCRdb redid the calling of the 5' RACE reads with MiXCR, one entry per CDR3 protein. The sample has roughly 18,000 distinct CDR3 sequences, 8.5% to 10% seen once. This entry is derived from a study of spatial heterogeneity in lung cancer. The overall study: Detected sequences consistently included more beta-chain ones than alpha-chain ones. Study-level findings and limits: Alpha chains reached an estimated coverage of roughly 7% of tumor T cells, and beta chains approximately 12%. Counts of expanded alpha and beta TCRs within tumors tracked the tumor nonsynonymous mutation count.

The sequences come from lung tumor tissue, collected at surgery. The sequence derives from a female donor with early-stage non-small cell lung cancer.

This chain's CDR3 is CSVDGASKDTEAFF. The DNA for the CDR3 is TGCAGCGTTGATGGGGCCTCAAAGGACACTGAAGCTTTCTTT. The chain joins TRBV29-1 to TRBJ1-1, with a weak D call TRBD1 (5 bases). Per the germline V gene, CDR1 is SQVTM and CDR2 is ANQGSEA. V lost 3 bases and J 3 bases, leaving 14 bases between the germline ends. The CDR3 has 14 residues.